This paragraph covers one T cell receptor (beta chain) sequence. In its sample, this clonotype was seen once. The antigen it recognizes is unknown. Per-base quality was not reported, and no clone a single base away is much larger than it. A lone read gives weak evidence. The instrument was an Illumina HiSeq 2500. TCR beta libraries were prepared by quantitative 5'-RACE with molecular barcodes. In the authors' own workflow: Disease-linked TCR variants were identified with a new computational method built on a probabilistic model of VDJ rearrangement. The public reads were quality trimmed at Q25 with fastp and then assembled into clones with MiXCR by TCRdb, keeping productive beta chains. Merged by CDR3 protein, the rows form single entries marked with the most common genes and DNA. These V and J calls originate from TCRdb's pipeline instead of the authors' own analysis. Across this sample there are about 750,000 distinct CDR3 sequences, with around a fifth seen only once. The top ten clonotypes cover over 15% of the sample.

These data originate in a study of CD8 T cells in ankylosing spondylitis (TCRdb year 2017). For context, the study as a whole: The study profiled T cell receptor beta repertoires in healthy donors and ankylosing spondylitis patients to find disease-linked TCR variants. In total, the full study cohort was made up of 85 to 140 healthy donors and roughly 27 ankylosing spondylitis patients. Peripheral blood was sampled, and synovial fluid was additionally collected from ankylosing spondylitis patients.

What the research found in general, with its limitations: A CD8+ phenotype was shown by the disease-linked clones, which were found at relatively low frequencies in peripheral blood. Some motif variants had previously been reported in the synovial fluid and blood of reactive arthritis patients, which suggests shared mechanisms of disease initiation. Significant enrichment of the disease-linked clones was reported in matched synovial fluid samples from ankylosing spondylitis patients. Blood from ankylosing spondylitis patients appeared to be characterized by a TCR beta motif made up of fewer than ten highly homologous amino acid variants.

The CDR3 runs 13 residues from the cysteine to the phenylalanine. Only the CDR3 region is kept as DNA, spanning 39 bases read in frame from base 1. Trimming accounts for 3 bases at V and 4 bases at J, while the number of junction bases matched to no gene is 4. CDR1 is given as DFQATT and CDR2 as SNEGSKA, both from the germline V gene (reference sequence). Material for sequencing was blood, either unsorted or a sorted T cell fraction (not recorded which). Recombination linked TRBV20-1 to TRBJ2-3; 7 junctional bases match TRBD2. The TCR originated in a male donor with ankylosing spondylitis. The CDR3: CSASWDYSDTQYF. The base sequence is TGCAGTGCTAGCTGGGACTATTCAGATACGCAGTATTTT.